This is a list of T cell receptor beta chains from one sample in a study of cytomegalovirus exposure and HLA in healthy donors. Data came from immunoSEQ multiplex PCR; TCRdb stores just in-frame clones and leaves some out. The table records roughly 180,000 clones, approximately 80% of them present only once. Sequencing used PBMCs. The receptor source for this set is a man aged 30 to 39 in good health and CMV-seropositive. The CDR3 runs from the conserved cysteine through the conserved F or W. The D gene is left open where the match is weak. Expanded clones are given a class, and other clones once, few, many or no size at all.

TRBV7-2,-,TRBJ2-6,-,CASSFARSGANVLTF,TGTGCCAGCAGCTTCGCGCGGTCTGGGGCCAACGTCCTGACTTTC
TRBV7-9,-,TRBJ2-1,TRBD2,CASSLPGASGRKGEQFF,TGTGCCAGCAGCTTACCAGGCGCTAGCGGGAGGAAGGGTGAGCAGTTCTTC
TRBV10-3,few,TRBJ2-7,-,CAISESAGVKSYEQYF,TGTGCCATCAGTGAGTCGGCAGGGGTCAAGTCCTACGAGCAGTACTTC
TRBV28,-,TRBJ1-5,TRBD1,CASRDRVVIQPQHF,TGTGCCAGCAGGGACAGGGTGGTAATTCAGCCCCAGCATTTT
TRBV2,-,TRBJ2-3,TRBD2,CASRRAGTITDTQYF,TGTGCCAGCAGGCGAGCGGGAACCATCACAGATACGCAGTATTTT
TRBV15,-,TRBJ2-3,TRBD2,CATSREAGGNADTQYF,TGTGCCACCAGCAGAGAAGCGGGGGGGAATGCAGATACGCAGTATTTT
TRBV7-6,-,TRBJ2-6,TRBD1,CASSPTPGTVSSGANVLTF,TGTGCCAGCAGCCCCACACCCGGGACAGTAAGCTCTGGGGCCAACGTCCTGACTTTC
TRBV6-5,-,TRBJ2-1,TRBD1,CASAKGQGSYNEQFF,TGTGCCAGCGCCAAAGGACAGGGTTCCTACAATGAGCAGTTCTTC
TRBV5-6,few,TRBJ2-1,-,CASSGHEQFF,TGTGCCAGCAGCGGGCATGAGCAGTTCTTC
TRBV29-1,-,TRBJ2-3,-,CSVESVAGDF,TGCAGCGTTGAAAGTGTGGCAGGGGATTTT
TRBV28,-,TRBJ1-5,TRBD1,CASSFRGPNQPQHF,TGTGCCAGCAGTTTCAGGGGGCCCAATCAGCCCCAGCATTTT
TRBV19,-,TRBJ2-1,TRBD1,CASSREDRAAYNEQFF,TGTGCCAGTAGTAGGGAAGACAGGGCAGCCTACAATGAGCAGTTCTTC
TRBV4-3,few,TRBJ1-1,TRBD1,CASTLDRDITEAFF,TGCGCCAGCACCCTGGACAGGGACATCACTGAAGCTTTCTTT
TRBV6-5,-,TRBJ1-3,-,CASSSTGSSGNTIYF,TGTGCCAGCAGTAGCACAGGGAGCTCTGGAAACACCATATATTTT
TRBV5-1,-,TRBJ1-6,TRBD1,CASSLVAGDRNSPLHF,TGCGCCAGCAGCCTGGTAGCTGGGGACAGGAATTCACCCCTCCACTTT
TRBV7-8,-,TRBJ2-3,-,CASSLPQGRVTDTQYF,TGTGCCAGCAGCTTACCCCAGGGGAGGGTCACAGATACGCAGTATTTT
TRBV5-1,-,TRBJ2-2,-,CASSPGLPPGGELFF,TGCGCCAGCAGCCCGGGACTGCCCCCGGGCGGGGAGCTGTTTTTT
TRBV5-5,-,TRBJ1-2,-,CASSFRGINYGYTF,TGTGCCAGCAGCTTCCGGGGAATTAACTATGGCTACACCTTC
TRBV7-2,-,TRBJ1-2,-,CASSRTGTNYGYTF,TGTGCCAGCAGCCGAACAGGAACTAACTATGGCTACACCTTC
TRBV9,-,TRBJ1-4,TRBD1,CASSPRTGGNEKLFF,TGTGCCAGCAGCCCTCGGACAGGGGGAAATGAAAAACTGTTTTTT
TRBV19,-,TRBJ1-2,TRBD1,CASSIRGQTGFGGYTF,TGTGCCAGTAGTATTCGGGGACAGACTGGGTTTGGTGGCTACACCTTC
TRBV6-4,-,TRBJ1-1,-,CASSFPWGRADTEAFF,TGTGCCAGCAGCTTCCCGTGGGGCAGGGCGGACACTGAAGCTTTCTTT
TRBV28,once,TRBJ1-1,-,CASSRMRVDTEAFF,TGTGCCAGCAGCCGCATGAGGGTTGATACTGAAGCTTTCTTT
TRBV7-9,-,TRBJ1-4,-,CASSPGAGMGGIDEKLFF,TGTGCCAGCAGCCCGGGGGCAGGGATGGGGGGGATCGACGAAAAACTGTTTTTT
TRBV5-6,-,TRBJ2-7,TRBD1,CASSSPGTGAYEQYF,TGTGCCAGCAGCTCGCCGGGGACAGGCGCCTACGAGCAGTACTTC
TRBV4-1,-,TRBJ2-5,TRBD2,CASSLRTSGRISETQYF,TGCGCCAGCAGCCTTCGGACTAGCGGGAGAATATCAGAGACCCAGTACTTC
TRBV9,once,TRBJ1-2,TRBD1,CASSVGYKGQGPGGYTF,TGTGCCAGCAGCGTGGGATACAAGGGACAGGGACCGGGGGGCTACACCTTC
TRBV29-1,few,TRBJ1-1,TRBD1,CSVEAWTGRGTEAFF,TGCAGCGTTGAAGCGTGGACAGGTCGGGGGACTGAAGCTTTCTTT
TRBV2,-,TRBJ2-7,TRBD1,CASSDPDRAYEQYF,TGTGCCAGCAGCGACCCGGACAGGGCTTACGAGCAGTACTTC
TRBV10-2,-,TRBJ2-3,-,CASTPGVGTDTQYF,TGCGCCAGCACGCCCGGTGTGGGCACAGATACGCAGTATTTT
TRBV5-1,-,TRBJ2-3,-,CASSPQTSSTDTQYF,TGCGCCAGCAGCCCGCAGACATCTAGCACAGATACGCAGTATTTT
TRBV7-9,-,TRBJ1-2,TRBD1,CSSSSLQGAEGYTF,TGTTCCAGCAGCTCATTGCAGGGGGCGGAGGGCTACACCTTC
TRBV19,-,TRBJ1-4,-,CASRHPGHSATNEKLFF,TGTGCCAGTAGACATCCGGGACACAGCGCAACTAATGAAAAACTGTTTTTT
TRBV5-4,few,TRBJ2-1,TRBD1,CASSLGPGTGGTDEQFF,TGTGCCAGCAGCTTGGGGCCCGGGACAGGGGGCACGGATGAGCAGTTCTTC
TRBV9,-,TRBJ1-5,TRBD1,CASSVGDRGQPQHF,TGTGCCAGCAGCGTTGGGGACAGGGGGCAGCCCCAGCATTTT
TRBV11-2,-,TRBJ1-1,-,CASSPETFNTEAFF,TGTGCCAGCAGCCCCGAAACATTTAACACTGAAGCTTTCTTT
TRBV6-5,-,TRBJ2-2,-,CASSYGQATGELFF,TGTGCCAGCAGTTACGGGCAGGCCACCGGGGAGCTGTTTTTT
TRBV5-1,-,TRBJ1-6,TRBD1,CASSPKQGAGVLPLHF,TGCGCCAGCAGCCCCAAACAGGGGGCCGGGGTATTACCCCTCCACTTT
TRBV19,few,TRBJ1-2,TRBD1,CASRYLETGSVHGYTF,TGTGCCAGTAGGTACCTAGAGACAGGGTCGGTGCATGGCTACACCTTC
TRBV5-4,-,TRBJ2-2,TRBD1,CASSSGQEYTGELFF,TGTGCCAGCAGCTCGGGACAGGAATACACCGGGGAGCTGTTTTTT
TRBV7-8,-,TRBJ1-3,-,CASSLGDYSGNTIYF,TGTGCCAGCAGCCTCGGGGATTACTCTGGAAACACCATATATTTT
TRBV5-4,-,TRBJ1-1,-,CASSYVTGNTEAFF,TGTGCCAGCAGCTATGTTACAGGGAACACTGAAGCTTTCTTT
TRBV7-2,-,TRBJ1-6,-,CASSYKAKPEDSPLHF,TGTGCCAGCAGTTACAAGGCCAAGCCGGAGGATTCACCCCTCCACTTT
TRBV6-5,-,TRBJ1-2,-,CASSSAGWEVYGYTF,TGTGCCAGCAGTTCCGCTGGCTGGGAGGTGTATGGCTACACCTTC
TRBV7-8,-,TRBJ2-3,TRBD2,CASSSGLAGVTDTQYF,TGTGCCAGCAGCAGCGGACTAGCGGGGGTCACAGATACGCAGTATTTT
TRBV2,-,TRBJ2-5,TRBD2,CASSTILAEGGKETQYF,TGTGCCAGCAGCACAATACTAGCGGAGGGGGGTAAGGAGACCCAGTACTTC
TRBV9,-,TRBJ2-5,TRBD2,CASSVAPSGRETQYF,TGTGCCAGCAGCGTAGCTCCTAGCGGGAGGGAGACCCAGTACTTC
TRBV5-5,few,TRBJ2-5,TRBD2,CASSLGLAVQETQYF,TGTGCCAGCAGCTTGGGACTAGCGGTCCAAGAGACCCAGTACTTC
TRBV9,once,TRBJ2-1,TRBD2,CASSVGVWREVSNEQFF,TGTGCCAGCAGCGTCGGTGTTTGGCGGGAGGTCTCAAATGAGCAGTTCTTC
TRBV7-9,-,TRBJ1-1,TRBD1,CASSLGTGLRNTEAFF,TGTGCCAGCAGCTTGGGGACAGGTCTTCGGAACACTGAAGCTTTCTTT
TRBV6-6,-,TRBJ2-7,TRBD1,CASSWDRGEQYF,TGTGCCAGCAGTTGGGACAGGGGAGAGCAGTACTTC
TRBV7-2,once,TRBJ2-7,-,CASSSNRGTYEQYF,TGTGCCAGCAGCTCGAACCGAGGGACCTACGAGCAGTACTTC
TRBV6-1,-,TRBJ2-7,-,CASSEYGRQGGGYEQYF,TGTGCCAGCAGTGAATACGGGAGACAGGGAGGTGGCTACGAGCAGTACTTC
TRBV29-1,-,TRBJ1-1,-,CSVPDGGEAFF,TGCAGCGTACCCGACGGGGGGGAAGCTTTCTTT
TRBV5-1,-,TRBJ2-2,-,CASSREQGRSGELFF,TGCGCCAGCAGCCGAGAACAGGGGAGGAGCGGGGAGCTGTTTTTT
TRBV5-1,-,TRBJ2-2,-,CASSLEGGGGTNTGELFF,TGCGCCAGCAGCTTGGAGGGTGGGGGAGGAACGAACACCGGGGAGCTGTTTTTT
TRBV5-4,-,TRBJ2-2,-,CASSLELARTGELFF,TGTGCCAGCAGCTTGGAACTAGCACGGACCGGGGAGCTGTTTTTT
TRBV7-8,-,TRBJ2-2,TRBD2,CASSSAGVITGELFF,TGTGCCAGCAGCTCTGCGGGAGTGATCACCGGGGAGCTGTTTTTT
TRBV18,-,TRBJ2-2,-,CASSAQGLERELFF,TGTGCCAGCTCGGCACAGGGGCTGGAGCGGGAGCTGTTTTTC
TRBV28,-,TRBJ1-4,TRBD1,CASSLQGAANEKLFF,TGTGCCAGCAGTTTACAGGGGGCAGCTAATGAAAAACTGTTTTTT